These 9 T cell receptor beta chains share one sample of origin, sequenced in a study of blood T cell repertoires in COVID-19 (dated by TCRdb to about 2020). Libraries came from the immunoSEQ multiplex PCR assay. This immuneACCESS table, as held by TCRdb, lists in-frame sequences with V and J called but not all clones. Of the missing ones, under half trace to an unresolved V gene in checked studies; the others have no known cause. The sample records 200,000 to 250,000 clones, 70% to 85% of which are singletons. The top ten clonotypes cover more than 3% of the sample. The specimen sequenced was PBMCs or T cells enriched from blood (not recorded which). Receptors were obtained from an older woman who had recovered from COVID-19.

V is TRBV11-2 and J is TRBJ2-3, with D perhaps matching TRBD1 (6 bases). Per germline, CDR1 SGHAT and CDR2 FQNNGV. V lost 6 bases and J 9 bases, leaving 19 bases between the germline ends. The CDR3 totals 14 residues. CDR3 amino acids: CASRQARGSGTQYF. Here the CDR3 DNA reads TGTGCCAGCAGACAAGCTAGGGGGTCAGGGACGCAGTATTTT.

This sequence joins TRBV14 and TRBJ2-3; D is uncertain. The CDR3 loop spans 15 amino acids. The germline V gene has CDR1 SGHDN and CDR2 FVKESK. V lost 0 bases, J lost 6 bases, and 13 bases lay in between. CDR3 nucleotides: TGTGCCAGCAGCCAAGACTCGGTCCGTTCGGATACGCAGTATTTT. It specifies CASSQDSVRSDTQYF.

The V call is TRBV18, the J call TRBJ2-5; no clear D. This CDR3 spans 15 amino acids. Per the germline V gene, CDR1 is KGHSH and CDR2 is LQKENI. The ends were cut back, 1 base at V and 1 base at J, with 10 bases in the middle. In DNA, the CDR3 is TGTGCCAGCTCACCACGAACCCCAGGCCAAGAGACCCAGTACTTC. It yields the protein CASSPRTPGQETQYF.

The chain uses TRBV27 and TRBJ2-2; D remains unclear. Trimming shortened V by 5 bases and J by 5 bases, and 9 bases separated the two germline ends. The CDR3 is 13 residues long. Germline lookup yields CDR1 MNHEY and CDR2 SMNVEV (reference sequence). The CDR3 sequence is CASSPQWTGELFF. The CDR3 region has the DNA TGTGCCAGCAGTCCACAGTGGACCGGGGAGCTGTTTTTT.

The J gene is TRBJ2-5, the V gene TRBV7-9, with 9 bases matching TRBD1. This CDR3 is 16 amino acids long. Germline-derived CDR1 and CDR2 are SEHNR and FQNEAQ (reference sequence). J was trimmed by 0 bases and V by 5 bases; bases with no gene match: 7. The CDR3 loop is CASSVRTGADQETQYF. The DNA for the CDR3 is TGTGCCAGCAGCGTTAGGACAGGGGCGGACCAAGAGACCCAGTACTTC.

The chain is built from TRBV30 and TRBJ2-1; 7 bases align to TRBD2. V was clipped by 2 bases and J by 3 bases; unmatched bases: 7. The length of the CDR3 is 15 residues. Germline CDR1 reads GTSNPN; CDR2 reads SVGIG (reference sequence). CDR3 in DNA: TGTGCCTGGAGTTCGGGGCGGGGGAACTACAATGAGCAGTTCTTC. It codes for CAWSSGRGNYNEQFF. The whole variable domain, remainder taken from reference TRBV30 and TRBJ2-1, is SQTIHQWPATLVQPVGSPLSLECTVEGTSNPNLYWYRQAAGRGLQLLFYSVGIGQISSEVPQNLSASRPQDRQFILSSKKLLLSDSGFYLCAWSSGRGNYNEQFFGPGTRLTVL.

This chain uses TRBV5-1 with TRBJ1-2; D may be TRBD1 (5 bases). The CDR3 covers 14 residues. From germline, CDR1 is SGHRS and CDR2 YFSETQ. V lost 4 bases and J 5 bases, leaving 15 bases between the germline ends. CDR3 DNA: TGCGCCAGCAGCCCCGGGGGGTCCGAATATGGCTACACCTTC. It is translated as CASSPGGSEYGYTF. The complete variable domain, with remaining parts taken from reference TRBV5-1 and TRBJ1-2, reads KAGVTQTPRYLIKTRGQQVTLSCSPISGHRSVSWYQQTPGQGLQFLFEYFSETQRNKGNFPGRFSGRQFSNSRSEMNVSTLELGDSALYLCASSPGGSEYGYTFGSGTRLTVV.

This chain joins TRBV11-3 and TRBJ1-1, with TRBD1 matching over 8 bases. After removal of 5 bases from V and 5 bases from J, the junction contained 10 bases not matched to a gene. Germline V CDR1 and CDR2: SGHNT, YENEEA. The CDR3 is 15 amino acids. In nucleotides, the CDR3 is TGTGCCAGCAGCGTAACGACAGGGGCGAGGACTGAAGCTTTCTTT. Protein: CASSVTTGARTEAFF.

This chain links TRBV7-8 with TRBJ1-5; D not resolved. The CDR3 is 15 residues long. Germline V gene lookup returns CDR1 SGHVS and CDR2 FQNEAQ. Trimming removed 1 base from V and 3 bases from J, with 10 bases in between. CDR3 in amino acids: CASSLVLSDNQPQHF. Here the CDR3 DNA reads TGTGCCAGCAGCTTAGTATTGTCAGACAATCAGCCCCAGCATTTT.